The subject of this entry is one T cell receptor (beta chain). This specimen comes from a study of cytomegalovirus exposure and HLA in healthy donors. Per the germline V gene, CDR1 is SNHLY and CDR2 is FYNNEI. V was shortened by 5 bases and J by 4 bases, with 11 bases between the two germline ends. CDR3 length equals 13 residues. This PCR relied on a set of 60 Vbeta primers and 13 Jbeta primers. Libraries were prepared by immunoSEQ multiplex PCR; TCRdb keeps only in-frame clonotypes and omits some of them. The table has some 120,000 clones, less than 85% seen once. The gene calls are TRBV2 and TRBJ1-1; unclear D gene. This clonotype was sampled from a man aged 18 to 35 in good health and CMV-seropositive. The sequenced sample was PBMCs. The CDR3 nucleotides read TGTGCCAGCAGTCAAACGCGGGGCACTGAAGCTTTCTTT. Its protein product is CASSQTRGTEAFF. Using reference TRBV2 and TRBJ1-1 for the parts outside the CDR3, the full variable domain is EPEVTQTPSHQVTQMGQEVILRCVPISNHLYFYWYRQILGQKVEFLVSFYNNEISEKSEIFDDQFSVERPDGSNFTLKIRSTKLEDSAMYFCASSQTRGTEAFFGQGTRLTVV.